Below are 17 T cell receptor beta chains sequenced from a single sample in a study of regulatory T cells in long-lasting Graves disease. Time point indicated: newly diagnosed GD, antithyroid drugs for less than 3 months. Preparation of the TCR library used RNA extracted from PBMCs. Relying on iRepertoire HTBI primers and Arm-PCR of CDR3 regions, the team built TCR beta libraries. TCRdb reprocessed the multiplex PCR reads via MiXCR and lists one record per CDR3 protein. The profile covers hundreds of thousands of distinct CDR3 sequences, with roughly a sixth appearing a single time and 25% to 30% taken by the ten largest. The sample was also reused in another study, on T cells in Graves' hyperthyroidism and ophthalmopathy.

The sequencing used peripheral blood mononuclear cells (PBMCs), collected at new diagnosis, from a patient treated with antithyroid drugs. These receptors were taken from a man in his forties with Graves disease.

This chain's CDR3 is CASSLVRPGAGHEQFF. As DNA, the CDR3 is TGTGCCAGCAGCTTAGTACGTCCGGGCGCGGGGCATGAGCAGTTCTTC. This chain connects TRBV7-9 to TRBJ2-1, with D perhaps matching TRBD2 (6 bases). V was trimmed by 1 base and J by 8 bases, leaving 18 bases between them. CDR3 length: 16 residues. The germline V gene encodes CDR1 SEHNR and CDR2 FQNEAQ (reference sequence).

This clonotype has ten or more counts. This rearrangement joins TRBV7-9 to TRBJ2-1; 9 bases match TRBD1. The trim removed 3 bases at V and 6 bases at J, leaving 6 bases unmatched. The CDR3 consists of 15 residues. CDR1 SEHNR and CDR2 FQNEAQ come from the germline V gene (reference sequence). The CDR3 DNA sequence: TGTGCCAGCAGCTTGGGGACAGGGAACACCAATGAGCAGTTCTTC. Protein: CASSLGTGNTNEQFF.

Worth noting for this clonotype: It is likely a read error: a sequence one base away is far more abundant. The chain joins TRBV2 to TRBJ2-2; TRBD2 matches at 11 bases. Germline CDR1 SNHLY, CDR2 FYNNEI. The CDR3 is 17 residues long. V shed 6 bases and J 10 bases; nucleotides not matched to a gene: 16. The CDR3 DNA follows: TGTGCCAGCAGCCCAGGCCTAGCGGGGGGCCCACTCGAGGAGCTGTTTTTT. It specifies CASSPGLAGGPLEELFF.

This clonotype showed up many times. The CDR3 sequence is CASSLFPSGGDNEQFF. The DNA for the CDR3 is TGTGCCAGCAGCTTATTTCCTAGCGGGGGGGACAATGAGCAGTTCTTC. The chain joins TRBV7-6 to TRBJ2-1; 12 bases align to TRBD2. CDR1 is SGHVS, CDR2 FNYEAQ, per germline. Trimming took 2 bases from V and 5 from J; bases not matched to a gene: 4. This CDR3 contains 16 residues.

This clonotype showed up many times. V gene TRBV28 combines with J gene TRBJ1-3, with D hard to call. Trimming stripped 3 bases from V and 0 bases from J, with 6 bases between. The CDR3 loop spans 14 amino acids. CDR1 is MDHEN and CDR2 is SYDVKM in the germline V gene. As DNA, the CDR3 is TGTGCCAGCAGTTTCAAGGGCTCTGGAAACACCATATATTTT. Translation: CASSFKGSGNTIYF.

This clonotype occurred many times. This chain links TRBV2 with TRBJ1-1; D is undetermined. The V end lost 4 bases, the J end lost 3 bases, and 3 bases lay between the germline ends. Germline CDR1 and CDR2: SNHLY and FYNNEI. The CDR3 has 11 amino acids. This chain's CDR3 is CASSGYTEAFF. The CDR3 DNA follows: TGTGCCAGCAGTGGCTACACTGAAGCTTTCTTT.

The V and J genes are TRBV28 and TRBJ2-7; the match to TRBD1 covers 10 bases. From germline, CDR1 is MDHEN and CDR2 SYDVKM. The length of the CDR3 is 16 residues. Trimming removed 7 bases from V and 3 bases from J; junction bases left unmatched: 12. CDR3 nucleotide sequence: TGTGCCAGCACTAATCCCTCGGGACAGGGGCTCTACGAGCAGTACTTC. Amino acids: CASTNPSGQGLYEQYF.

This clonotype was detected many times. V and J are TRBV11-3 and TRBJ2-1, with 7 bases lining up with TRBD1. The CDR3 length is 15 residues. V dropped 2 bases and J dropped 0; count of bases not matched to a gene: 1. The germline V gene has CDR1 SGHNT and CDR2 YENEEA. The CDR3 DNA is TGTGCCAGCAGCTTATACAGGGGCTCCTACAATGAGCAGTTCTTC. The encoded protein is CASSLYRGSYNEQFF.

This clonotype was detected ten times or more. The chain uses TRBV18 and TRBJ2-3; maybe TRBD1 (6 bases). CDR1 is KGHSH, CDR2 LQKENI, per germline. The V and J ends lost 3 bases and 2 bases respectively, with 18 bases between them. The CDR3 length is 17 residues. CDR3 in amino acids: CASSPSQGWYNTDTQYF. CDR3 nucleotide sequence: TGTGCCAGCTCACCTTCGCAGGGGTGGTATAACACAGATACGCAGTATTTT.

The chain recombines TRBV5-1 with TRBJ2-7; 11 nucleotides line up with TRBD1. The CDR3 runs to 17 residues. V lost 4 bases, J lost 2 bases, and 11 bases stayed unmatched. CDR1 is SGHRS and CDR2 is YFSETQ in the germline V gene. CDR3 protein: CASSGITGTGGTYEQYF. The CDR3 nucleotides read TGCGCCAGCAGCGGAATCACCGGGACAGGGGGAACCTACGAGCAGTACTTC.

This chain connects TRBV10-2 to TRBJ2-7; 16 bases map to TRBD2. V lost 6 bases and J lost 2; bases outside the gene matches: 4. Looked up from germline, CDR1 is WSHSY and CDR2 is SAAADI. The CDR3 contains 16 residues. DNA for the CDR3: TGCGCCAGCAGAGGGACTAGCGGGGGGGACACCTACGAGCAGTACTTC. Translation: CASRGTSGGDTYEQYF.

There are a few counts of this clonotype. The rearrangement links TRBV6-5 to TRBJ2-7; no clear D. Germline-derived CDR1 and CDR2 are MNHEY and SVGAGI. V was clipped by 3 bases and J by 7 bases, with 10 bases between them. The CDR3 covers 12 residues. CDR3 nucleotides: TGTGCCAGCAGTTATTTAGGGATGGAGCAGTACTTC. It is translated as CASSYLGMEQYF.

This clonotype was seen at least ten times. The rearrangement joins TRBV9 to TRBJ2-5; TRBD1 aligns across 7 bases. V gave up 3 bases and J gave up 2 bases; unmatched junction bases: 4. The CDR3 has 14 amino acids. Germline V gives CDR1 SGDLS, CDR2 YYNGEE. The CDR3 DNA sequence: TGTGCCAGCAGCGCCCGGGACAGACAAGAGACCCAGTACTTC. Translated, it gives CASSARDRQETQYF.

This clonotype was seen many times. The V call is TRBV6-1, the J call TRBJ1-1; 8 bases fit TRBD1. With 5 bases clipped from V and 4 bases from J, the junction kept 12 bases outside the gene matches. CDR3 length: 16 amino acids. CDR1 is MNHNS, CDR2 SASEGT, per germline. CDR3 residues: CASSKGQGAGITEAFF. DNA of the CDR3: TGTGCCAGCAGTAAGGGGCAGGGGGCGGGAATCACTGAAGCTTTCTTT.

The chain couples TRBV28 to TRBJ2-7, with D uncertain. The germline gives CDR1 MDHEN, CDR2 SYDVKM. The length of the CDR3 is 16 residues. The V and J ends lost 5 bases and 3 bases respectively, with 20 bases between them. The CDR3 DNA sequence: TGTGCCAGCAGTCCCGCGGCTCTCGTATCCCACTACGAGCAGTACTTC. Residues: CASSPAALVSHYEQYF. Filled out from reference TRBV28 and TRBJ2-7, the complete variable domain reads DVKVTQSSRYLVKRTGEKVFLECVQDMDHENMFWYRQDPGLGLRLIYFSYDVKMKEKGDIPEGYSVSREKKERFSLILESASTNQTSMYLCASSPAALVSHYEQYFGPGTRLTVT.

There are a few counts of this clonotype. The rearrangement links TRBV20-1 to TRBJ2-5; D might be TRBD2 (6 bases). Germline-derived CDR1 and CDR2 are DFQATT and SNEGSKA (reference sequence). Trimming removed 0 bases at V and 2 bases at J, with 10 bases between. The CDR3 has 14 amino acids. In DNA form, the CDR3 reads TGCAGTGCTAGAGATCATGGGGGGCAAGAGACCCAGTACTTC. As protein: CSARDHGGQETQYF.

V is TRBV19 and J is TRBJ1-1; D is ambiguous. This CDR3 spans 12 amino acids. Germline V gives CDR1 LNHDA, CDR2 SQIVND (reference sequence). Trimming left V 5 bases short and J 0 bases short, with 4 bases between. The DNA of the CDR3 is TGTGCCAGTAGTTACGTGAACACTGAAGCTTTCTTT. Translating gives CASSYVNTEAFF.